The 29 T cell receptor beta chains in this list originate from one sample, sequenced in a study of identical twins. TCRdb recomputed calls from the 5' RACE reads with MiXCR, one row per CDR3 protein. This table has around 480,000 distinct CDR3 sequences, around an eighth appearing once. These sequences were also reported in another study, on yellow fever vaccine responses in identical twins.

Sequenced material: CD4+ T cells sorted from blood. All receptors come from a woman aged 18-35 years in good health.

This clonotype was detected only a few times. The V call is TRBV10-3, the J call TRBJ2-1; TRBD2 is a possible D gene (7 bases). Trimming shortened V by 6 bases and J by 9 bases, and 24 bases separated the two germline ends. The germline CDR1 and CDR2 sequences are ENHRY and SYGVKD. The CDR3 contains 16 residues. CDR3 nucleotides: TGTGCCATCAGATCAGGACTAGAAGGGGGTTTGGGTGAGCAGTTCTTC. Its translation: CAIRSGLEGGLGEQFF.

This clonotype was detected ten times or more. The chain joins TRBV5-1 to TRBJ2-5, with D possibly matching TRBD2 (6 bases). Trimming took off 9 bases at V and 4 bases at J, with 28 bases between the two ends. Germline CDR1 and CDR2: SGHRS and YFSETQ. The CDR3 spans 17 residues. In DNA form, the CDR3 reads TGCGCCACGCCCAAGATGGCGGAGGGTCAAGATGGAGAGACCCAGTACTTC. This gives the protein CATPKMAEGQDGETQYF.

This clonotype turned up a few times. The chain couples TRBV7-8 to TRBJ2-2; D gene uncertain. V dropped 1 base and J dropped 5 bases, with 11 bases sitting between them. The germline V gene encodes CDR1 SGHVS and CDR2 FQNEAQ. The CDR3 runs to 15 residues. CDR3 sequence reads: CASSLGVVTTGELFF. CDR3 nucleotides: TGTGCCAGCAGCTTAGGCGTAGTGACGACCGGGGAGCTGTTTTTT.

This clonotype was seen a single time. V and J are TRBV9 and TRBJ2-3; a possible D gene is TRBD2 (5 bases). The V end lost 5 bases, the J end lost 4 bases, and 11 bases lay between the germline ends. The CDR3 sequence is 13 residues long. CDR1 is SGDLS, CDR2 YYNGEE, per germline. The CDR3 here is CASSDMRADTQYF. As DNA, the CDR3 is TGTGCCAGCAGTGATATGCGGGCAGATACGCAGTATTTT.

This clonotype has ten or more counts. The genes are TRBV28 and TRBJ2-2, with TRBD1 matching 9 bases. This CDR3 comprises 16 residues. Per germline, CDR1 MDHEN and CDR2 SYDVKM. V dropped 5 bases and J dropped 5; count of bases not matched to a gene: 9. CDR3 protein: CASSNSGTGKTGELFF. The CDR3 DNA is TGTGCCAGCAGTAATTCCGGGACAGGGAAAACCGGGGAGCTGTTTTTT.

The rearrangement links TRBV20-1 to TRBJ2-7; the match to TRBD2 covers 9 bases. CDR3 length: 14 amino acids. V shed 3 bases and J 0 bases; nucleotides not matched to a gene: 3. Germline assignment: CDR1 DFQATT and CDR2 SNEGSKA (reference sequence). For the CDR3, the DNA is TGCAGTGCTAGGCGCGGGAGGGTCTCCTACGAGCAGTACTTC. This gives the protein CSARRGRVSYEQYF.

This clonotype was picked up a small number of times. This chain uses TRBV10-3 with TRBJ2-7, with TRBD2 matching over 10 bases. J gave up 5 bases and V 3 bases, and 7 bases lay outside the gene matches. The CDR3 totals 15 residues. Germline lookup yields CDR1 ENHRY and CDR2 SYGVKD. CDR3 bases: TGTGCCATCAGTGATGGTCCTAGCGGGAGTAACGAGCAGTACTTC. Amino acid sequence: CAISDGPSGSNEQYF.

This clonotype was counted between two and nine times. CDR3 coding DNA: TGTGCCATCCACCGGACAGAGCGCACAGATACGCAGTATTTT. This sequence encodes CAIHRTERTDTQYF. V and J are TRBV28 and TRBJ2-3; TRBD1 might be the D (6 bases). The ends were cut back, 10 bases at V and 1 base at J, with 15 bases in the middle. This CDR3 region has 14 residues. Germline V gene lookup returns CDR1 MDHEN and CDR2 SYDVKM.

This chain connects TRBV12-3 or TRBV12-4 to TRBJ2-3, with D possibly TRBD1 on 5 matching bases. The CDR3 is 14 residues long. V gave up 7 bases and J gave up 1 base, with 12 bases separating them. CDR3 loop: CASTESRGTDTQYF. The DNA of the CDR3 is TGTGCCAGCACCGAAAGCAGGGGCACAGATACGCAGTATTTT.

The chain combines TRBV11-3 with TRBJ1-3; possibly TRBD1 for D (5 bases). Germline V gene data show CDR1 as SGHNT and CDR2 as YENEEA. The CDR3 covers 15 residues. Trimming took 5 bases from V and 0 from J, leaving 11 bases between them. The CDR3 nucleotides read TGTGCCAGCAGCCTGGGACGGAGCTCTGGAAACACCATATATTTT. Protein sequence: CASSLGRSSGNTIYF. Using reference TRBV11-3 and TRBJ1-3 for the parts outside the CDR3, the full variable domain is EAGVVQSPRYKIIEKKQPVAFWCNPISGHNTLYWYLQNLGQGPELLIRYENEEAVDDSQLPKDRFSAERLKGVDSTLKIQPAELGDSAVYLCASSLGRSSGNTIYFGEGSWLTVV.

CDR3 in DNA: TGCAGTGCTAGAGGGGGGCTCAGCTCCTACAATGAGCAGTTCTTC. Translation: CSARGGLSSYNEQFF. V and J are TRBV20-1 and TRBJ2-1, with D possibly TRBD1 on 6 matching bases. Germline assignment: CDR1 DFQATT and CDR2 SNEGSKA (reference sequence). The V end lost 1 base, the J end lost 0 bases, and 10 bases lay between the germline ends. The CDR3 loop spans 15 amino acids.

This clonotype occurred a few times. The chain is built from TRBV7-2 and TRBJ2-7; 11 bases match TRBD1. Trimming removed 5 bases from V and 2 bases from J; junction bases left unmatched: 5. The CDR3 covers 15 residues. Germline V gene lookup returns CDR1 SGHTA and CDR2 FQGNSA. The CDR3, as DNA: TGTGCCAGCAGCACGGGACAGGGGGTACCCTACGAGCAGTACTTC. This gives the protein CASSTGQGVPYEQYF. The complete variable domain, with remaining parts taken from reference TRBV7-2 and TRBJ2-7, reads GAGVSQSPSNKVTEKGKDVELRCDPISGHTALYWYRQSLGQGLEFLIYFQGNSAPDKSGLPSDRFSAERTGGSVSTLTIQRTQQEDSAVYLCASSTGQGVPYEQYFGPGTRLTVT.

This clonotype was detected only a few times. The chain links TRBV4-2 to TRBJ2-3, with 12 bases identical to TRBD1. Germline CDR1 and CDR2: LGHNA and YNFKEQ. The CDR3 has 16 residues. Trimming cost V 0 bases and J 6 bases; bases outside gene matches: 4. The CDR3 loop is CASSQDMGQGADTQYF. CDR3 DNA sequence: TGTGCCAGCAGCCAAGACATGGGACAGGGGGCTGATACGCAGTATTTT.

This clonotype was recorded at least ten times. V is TRBV12-3 or TRBV12-4 and J is TRBJ2-1; D perhaps matches TRBD1 (5 bases). The CDR3 extends over 15 amino acids. V lost 5 bases and J 0 bases, leaving 11 bases between the germline ends. CDR3 nucleotides: TGTGCCAGCAGTCCTCAGGGAAGCTCCTACAATGAGCAGTTCTTC. Its translation: CASSPQGSSYNEQFF.

The CDR3: CASSQDLSGEYEQYF. DNA of the CDR3: TGCGCCAGCAGCCAAGACTTGTCGGGGGAGTACGAGCAGTACTTC. This chain joins TRBV4-3 and TRBJ2-7; D might be TRBD2 (6 bases). The germline V gene has CDR1 LGHNA and CDR2 YSLEER. The CDR3 loop spans 15 amino acids. The V end was cut by 0 bases, the J end by 4 bases, with 13 bases between.

There are a few counts of this clonotype. The CDR3 nucleotides read TGTGCCAGCGGGGGAGACATAGCCTACGAGCAGTACTTC. It codes for CASGGDIAYEQYF. V is TRBV6-1 and J is TRBJ2-7; either TRBD1 or TRBD2 may fit D (5 bases each). Trimming took 8 bases from V and 2 from J, leaving 13 bases between them. The length of the CDR3 is 13 residues. Germline V lookup: CDR1 MNHNS, CDR2 SASEGT.

In its sample, this clonotype was seen many times. This chain links TRBV2 with TRBJ2-3; no reliable D call. Germline V gene data show CDR1 as SNHLY and CDR2 as FYNNEI. The CDR3 sequence is 14 residues long. The germline V and J ends were trimmed by 8 bases and 1 base, with 13 bases remaining between them. DNA of the CDR3: TGTGCCAGCCTTAGGAGAGAGGGCACAGATACGCAGTATTTT. It encodes CASLRREGTDTQYF. The full variable domain, completed using reference TRBV2 and TRBJ2-3, is EPEVTQTPSHQVTQMGQEVILRCVPISNHLYFYWYRQILGQKVEFLVSFYNNEISEKSEIFDDQFSVERPDGSNFTLKIRSTKLEDSAMYFCASLRREGTDTQYFGPGTRLTVL.

This chain uses TRBV21-1 with TRBJ1-4; the table's D gene call, TRBD1, was not cross checked with the DNA. TRBV21-1 represents a pseudogene. This CDR3 has 16 amino acids. The DNA of the CDR3 is TGTGCCAGCAGCAAAACAGGGATCGCAACTAATGAAAAACTGTTTTTT. It specifies CASSKTGIATNEKLFF.

The genes are TRBV29-1 and TRBJ2-5; 10 bases are a match to TRBD1. The germline CDR1 and CDR2 sequences are SQVTM and ANQGSEA. V shed 6 bases and J 3 bases; nucleotides not matched to a gene: 1. The CDR3 totals 12 residues. This CDR3 is CSVGTGEETQYF. CDR3 DNA: TGCAGCGTAGGGACAGGGGAAGAGACCCAGTACTTC.

The rearrangement joins TRBV7-3 to TRBJ2-3, with D perhaps matching TRBD1 (6 bases). Per the germline V gene, CDR1 is SGHTA and CDR2 is FQGTGA. CDR3 length equals 16 residues. Trimming took 3 bases from V and 4 from J, leaving 17 bases between them. The CDR3 here is CASSFLGGGVPDTQYF. In nucleotides, the CDR3 is TGTGCCAGCAGCTTCCTAGGGGGTGGAGTACCAGATACGCAGTATTTT.

This clonotype has more than one count but fewer than ten. The chain combines TRBV20-1 with TRBJ2-7; 7 bases line up with TRBD1. Germline values: CDR1 DFQATT, CDR2 SNEGSKA (reference sequence). Unmatched junction bases numbered 6, after V lost 6 bases and J lost 4 bases. The CDR3 runs 12 residues. This chain's CDR3 is CSAQPRGYEQYF. In DNA form, the CDR3 reads TGCAGTGCCCAGCCCAGGGGGTACGAGCAGTACTTC.

This clonotype was found many times. V gene TRBV3-1 combines with J gene TRBJ2-3; D gene ambiguous. The CDR3 extends over 13 amino acids. Trimming took off 4 bases at V and 1 base at J, with 6 bases between the two ends. CDR1 is LGHDT, CDR2 YNNKEL, per germline (reference sequence). CDR3 residues: CASSRRGTDTQYF. Here the CDR3 DNA reads TGTGCCAGCAGCCGACGAGGCACAGATACGCAGTATTTT.

This clonotype was recorded many times. V usage is TRBV3-1 and J usage is TRBJ2-1; D not certain. V gave up 4 bases and J gave up 8 bases, with 21 bases separating them. The CDR3 runs 16 residues. Germline V CDR1 and CDR2: LGHDT, YNNKEL (reference sequence). The CDR3 sequence is CASSPAGSRSFDEQFF. The DNA for the CDR3 is TGTGCCAGCAGCCCAGCCGGATCAAGGTCCTTCGATGAGCAGTTCTTC.

The sample holds a few counts of this clonotype. The chain employs TRBV28 and TRBJ2-5, with D possibly TRBD2 on 6 matching bases. Per the germline V gene, CDR1 is MDHEN and CDR2 is SYDVKM. This CDR3 comprises 14 residues. Trimming left V 6 bases short and J 5 bases short, with 16 bases between. The CDR3, as DNA: TGTGCCAGCAGCACAGGAGGGACCGGGGAGACCCAGTACTTC. Amino acid sequence: CASSTGGTGETQYF.

The V gene is TRBV10-3, the J gene TRBJ2-5; 10 nucleotides agree with TRBD2. The CDR3 runs to 15 residues. V shed 8 bases and J 3 bases; nucleotides not matched to a gene: 9. Looked up from germline, CDR1 is ENHRY and CDR2 is SYGVKD. CDR3 sequence: CAIAHSGRFEETQYF. In DNA, the CDR3 is TGTGCCATCGCTCATAGCGGGAGGTTTGAAGAGACCCAGTACTTC.

The rearrangement links TRBV12-3 or TRBV12-4 to TRBJ2-1; TRBD2 matches at 7 bases. There are 13 residues in the CDR3. Unmatched junction bases numbered 6, after V lost 5 bases and J lost 8 bases. The CDR3 sequence: CASSAIRGDEQFF. CDR3 sequence (DNA): TGTGCCAGCAGTGCCATCCGGGGGGATGAGCAGTTCTTC.

This clonotype has a handful of counts. The chain employs TRBV2 and TRBJ2-1; D is perhaps TRBD1 or TRBD2 (6 bases each). CDR1 and CDR2 (germline): SNHLY, FYNNEI. V lost 8 bases and J 12 bases, leaving 14 bases between the germline ends. The CDR3 covers 11 residues. The CDR3 spells CASGGGIAQFF. DNA for the CDR3: TGTGCCAGCGGGGGCGGGATCGCGCAGTTCTTC.

This clonotype was picked up a small number of times. This chain links TRBV12-3 or TRBV12-4 with TRBJ1-2; D gene unclear. Trimming stripped 1 base from V and 3 bases from J, with 6 bases between. This CDR3 region has 13 residues. CDR3 protein: CASSLEIDYGYTF. In DNA form, the CDR3 reads TGTGCCAGCAGTTTAGAGATAGACTATGGCTACACCTTC.

DNA for the CDR3: TGCGCCAGCAGCTTGTCTAGCGGGGGGGACGAGCAGTTCTTC. This codes for CASSLSSGGDEQFF. The chain combines TRBV5-1 with TRBJ2-1, with 12 bases identical to TRBD2. Trimming cost V 1 base and J 10 bases; bases outside gene matches: 3. Germline values: CDR1 SGHRS, CDR2 YFSETQ. CDR3 length: 14 residues.